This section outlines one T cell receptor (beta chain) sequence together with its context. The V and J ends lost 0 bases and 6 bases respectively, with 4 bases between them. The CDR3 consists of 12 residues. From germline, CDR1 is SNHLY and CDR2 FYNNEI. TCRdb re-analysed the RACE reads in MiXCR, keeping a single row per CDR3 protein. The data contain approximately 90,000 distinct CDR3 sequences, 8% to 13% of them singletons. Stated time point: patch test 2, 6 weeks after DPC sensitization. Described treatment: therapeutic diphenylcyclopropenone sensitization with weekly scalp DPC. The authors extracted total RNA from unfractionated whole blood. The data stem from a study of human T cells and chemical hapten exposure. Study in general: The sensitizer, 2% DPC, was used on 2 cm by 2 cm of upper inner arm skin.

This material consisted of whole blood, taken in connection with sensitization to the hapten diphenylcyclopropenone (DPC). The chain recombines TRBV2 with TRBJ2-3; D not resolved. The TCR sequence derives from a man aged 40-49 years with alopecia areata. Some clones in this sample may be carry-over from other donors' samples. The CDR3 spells CASSEAADTQYF. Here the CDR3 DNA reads TGTGCCAGCAGTGAAGCGGCGGATACGCAGTATTTT.